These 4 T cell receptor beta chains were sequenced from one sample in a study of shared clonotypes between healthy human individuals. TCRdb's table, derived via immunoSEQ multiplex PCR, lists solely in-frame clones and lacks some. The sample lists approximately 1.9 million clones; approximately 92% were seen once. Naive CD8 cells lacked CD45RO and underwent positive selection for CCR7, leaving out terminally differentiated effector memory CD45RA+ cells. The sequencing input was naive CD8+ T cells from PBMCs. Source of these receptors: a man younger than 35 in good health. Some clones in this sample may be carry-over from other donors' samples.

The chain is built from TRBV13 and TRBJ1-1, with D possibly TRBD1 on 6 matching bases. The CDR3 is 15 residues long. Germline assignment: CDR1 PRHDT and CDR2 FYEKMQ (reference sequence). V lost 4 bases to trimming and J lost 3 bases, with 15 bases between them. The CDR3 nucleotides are TGTGCCAGCAGCTCACCGCGCGGGGGCCACACTGAAGCTTTCTTT. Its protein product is CASSSPRGGHTEAFF.

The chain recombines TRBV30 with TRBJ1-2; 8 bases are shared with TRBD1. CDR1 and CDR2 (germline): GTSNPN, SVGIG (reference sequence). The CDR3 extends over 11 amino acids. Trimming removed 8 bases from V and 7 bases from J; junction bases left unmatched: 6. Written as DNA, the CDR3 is TGTGCCGGTACAGGGGGGGGTGGCTACACCTTC. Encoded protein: CAGTGGGGYTF.

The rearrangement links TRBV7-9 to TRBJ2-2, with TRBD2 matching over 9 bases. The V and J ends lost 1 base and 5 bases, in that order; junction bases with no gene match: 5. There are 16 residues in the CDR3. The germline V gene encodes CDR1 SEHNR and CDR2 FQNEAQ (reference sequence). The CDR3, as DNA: TGTGCCAGCAGCTTAGGTCTAGCGGGACGGACCGGGGAGCTGTTTTTT. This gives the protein CASSLGLAGRTGELFF.

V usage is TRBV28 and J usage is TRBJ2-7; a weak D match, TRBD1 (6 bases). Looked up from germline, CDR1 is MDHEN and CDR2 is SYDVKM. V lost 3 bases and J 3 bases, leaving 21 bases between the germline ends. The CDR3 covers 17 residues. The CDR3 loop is CASSFSRGSRRSYEQYF. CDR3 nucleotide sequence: TGTGCCAGCAGTTTCTCCAGGGGCTCAAGAAGGAGCTACGAGCAGTACTTC.